One sample yielded the 26 T cell receptor beta chains listed below, sequenced in a study of T cell repertoires in cytomegalovirus infection. No antigen has been identified for these receptors. TCRdb independently ran MiXCR on the reads; one entry per CDR3 protein. The sample shows hundreds of thousands of distinct CDR3 sequences, 30% to 40% of them seen only once. The sequences come from cultured PBMCs, collected from culture after CMV antigen stimulation. These TCRs come from a human donor in good health (CMV status not recorded). Some clones in this sample may be carry-over from other donors' samples.

V is TRBV12-3 or TRBV12-4 and J is TRBJ2-3; TRBD2 matches 8 bases. The CDR3 is 15 residues long. The J segment lost 5 bases and the V segment lost 4 bases, leaving 8 bases of the junction unmatched. CDR3 sequence reads: CASSYRGGPGDTQYF. The CDR3 DNA is TGTGCCAGCAGTTATCGGGGGGGGCCCGGAGATACGCAGTATTTT.

The J gene is TRBJ1-5, the V gene TRBV28, with a tentative D call TRBD1 (6 bases). V shed 2 bases and J shed 3 bases, with 14 bases lying between them. CDR1 is MDHEN and CDR2 is SYDVKM in the germline V gene. The CDR3 runs to 16 residues. The CDR3 DNA follows: TGTGCCAGCAGTTTACCCGGACAGTGGTACAATCAGCCCCAGCATTTT. Translation: CASSLPGQWYNQPQHF.

The chain couples TRBV25-1 to TRBJ1-6; no definite D call. The CDR3 consists of 15 residues. From germline, CDR1 is MGHDK and CDR2 SYGVNS. V was cut by 6 bases and J by 0 bases, with 9 bases left in between. In DNA, the CDR3 is TGTGCCAGCAGAGTGAAGAGCTCCTATAATTCACCCCTCCACTTT. Translated, it gives CASRVKSSYNSPLHF.

The chain recombines TRBV20-1 with TRBJ2-5, with 8 bases identical to TRBD2. Germline lookup yields CDR1 DFQATT and CDR2 SNEGSKA (reference sequence). V lost 6 bases to trimming and J lost 4 bases; unmatched junction nucleotides: 7. The CDR3 runs 13 residues. The CDR3 DNA sequence: TGCAGTGCGCCGGGGGGGGATCGAGAGACCCAGTACTTC. This codes for CSAPGGDRETQYF.

This clonotype was seen a handful of times. This chain connects TRBV11-3 to TRBJ2-2; D gene unclear. This CDR3 region has 13 residues. V was shortened by 0 bases and J by 6 bases, with 5 bases between the two germline ends. The germline gives CDR1 SGHNT, CDR2 YENEEA. The CDR3 region has the DNA TGTGCCAGCAGCTTAGAAACAGCCGGGGAGCTGTTTTTT. Amino acid sequence: CASSLETAGELFF.

The table lists this clonotype with a count of one. This chain joins TRBV4-2 and TRBJ2-3; 8 positions agree with TRBD2. The V and J ends lost 1 base and 7 bases, in that order; junction bases with no gene match: 10. The CDR3 runs to 16 residues. Germline values: CDR1 LGHNA, CDR2 YNFKEQ. The CDR3 spells CASSQVSGGAQNTQYF. The CDR3 nucleotides are TGTGCCAGCAGCCAAGTCAGCGGGGGCGCACAAAATACGCAGTATTTT.

This clonotype has just a few counts. The V gene is TRBV7-2, the J gene TRBJ1-2; D is ambiguous. V was cut by 3 bases and J by 7 bases, with 15 bases left in between. Germline-derived CDR1 and CDR2 are SGHTA and FQGNSA. The CDR3 contains 14 residues. The CDR3 nucleotides are TGTGCCAGCAGCTTTACAGCCTCGGATAGTGGCTACACCTTC. Translated, it gives CASSFTASDSGYTF.

The chain is built from TRBV28 and TRBJ2-1; TRBD2 matches at 10 bases. Germline CDR1 reads MDHEN; CDR2 reads SYDVKM. Trimming at V came to 6 bases and at J to 1 base, leaving 6 bases not matched to a gene. The CDR3 sequence is 16 residues long. The CDR3 DNA sequence: TGTGCCAGCAGGGATAGCGGGGGGACTTCCTACAATGAGCAGTTCTTC. Residues: CASRDSGGTSYNEQFF.

The table lists this clonotype with a few counts. V is TRBV28 and J is TRBJ1-5, with TRBD1 matching over 7 bases. Germline trimming cut 5 bases from V and 0 bases from J; bases unmatched to any gene: 10. The CDR3 is 17 residues long. Germline CDR1 MDHEN, CDR2 SYDVKM. The CDR3 DNA reads TGTGCCAGCAGTACCTGGGGGGACAGCTATAGCAATCAGCCCCAGCATTTT. Its translation: CASSTWGDSYSNQPQHF. Filled out from reference TRBV28 and TRBJ1-5, the complete variable domain reads DVKVTQSSRYLVKRTGEKVFLECVQDMDHENMFWYRQDPGLGLRLIYFSYDVKMKEKGDIPEGYSVSREKKERFSLILESASTNQTSMYLCASSTWGDSYSNQPQHFGDGTRLSIL.

The gene calls are TRBV7-2 and TRBJ2-1, with D perhaps assigned TRBD1 or TRBD2 (5 bases each). The V end lost 2 bases, the J end lost 5 bases, and 10 bases lay between the germline ends. The CDR3 has 14 residues. CDR1 SGHTA and CDR2 FQGNSA come from the germline V gene. The CDR3 region is CASSLMGRNNEQFF. The CDR3 DNA sequence: TGTGCCAGCAGCTTAATGGGACGGAACAATGAGCAGTTCTTC.

The V and J genes are TRBV7-8 and TRBJ2-3; D is undetermined. The CDR3 is 13 residues long. The germline V gene has CDR1 SGHVS and CDR2 FQNEAQ. Trimming left V 5 bases short and J 5 bases short, with 11 bases between. CDR3 bases: TGTGCCAGCAGCGCCGATCCCAGAGATACGCAGTATTTT. Its protein is CASSADPRDTQYF.

The J gene is TRBJ2-3, the V gene TRBV4-1; TRBD2 is a possible D gene (5 bases). Trimming shortened V by 1 base and J by 5 bases, and 10 bases separated the two germline ends. The V gene's germline CDR1 is MGHRA and CDR2 YSYEKL. This CDR3 is built from 14 residues. The CDR3 region has the DNA TGCGCCAGCAGCCAAGTAGCCCGGGGAGATACGCAGTATTTT. Amino acid sequence: CASSQVARGDTQYF.

The chain is built from TRBV10-3 and TRBJ2-1; D is uncertain. V lost 6 bases, J lost 7 bases, and 13 bases lay in between. The CDR3 extends over 13 amino acids. Germline CDR1 is ENHRY and CDR2 is SYGVKD. For the CDR3, the DNA is TGTGCCATCAGGAATAGCTCAGGAAATGAGCAGTTCTTC. It specifies CAIRNSSGNEQFF.

This clonotype was seen a handful of times. The rearrangement joins TRBV29-1 to TRBJ2-3; 8 bases are shared with TRBD2. In germline, CDR1 is SQVTM, CDR2 ANQGSEA. Unmatched junction bases numbered 11, after V lost 0 bases and J lost 6 bases. The CDR3 totals 16 residues. The CDR3 sequence: CSVEDWVAGRGDTQYF. The CDR3 region has the DNA TGCAGCGTTGAAGACTGGGTAGCGGGGCGAGGGGATACGCAGTATTTT.

This clonotype was observed a few times. V is TRBV7-9 and J is TRBJ2-1; unclear D gene. V was pared by 1 base and J by 0 bases, with 16 bases between. Germline CDR1 is SEHNR and CDR2 is FQNEAQ (reference sequence). This CDR3 has 18 residues. For the CDR3, the DNA is TGTGCCAGCAGCTTAGGGGCCCCAAGGCCCTTCTCCTACAATGAGCAGTTCTTC. It encodes CASSLGAPRPFSYNEQFF.

This clonotype was recorded a few times. V gene TRBV19 combines with J gene TRBJ1-5; unclear D gene. This CDR3 comprises 15 residues. CDR1 and CDR2 from the germline V gene are LNHDA and SQIVND (reference sequence). V was shortened by 3 bases and J by 2 bases, with 11 bases between the two germline ends. The CDR3 region has the DNA TGTGCCAGTAGTATTTCGTACTATGGCAATCAGCCCCAGCATTTT. It codes for CASSISYYGNQPQHF.

CDR3 loop: CASRRLGVGTDTQYF. Here the CDR3 DNA reads TGTGCCAGCAGACGCTTGGGGGTGGGCACAGATACGCAGTATTTT. The chain joins TRBV12-3 or TRBV12-4 to TRBJ2-3; D possibly matches TRBD1 or TRBD2 (5 bases each). The CDR3 contains 15 residues. Trimming left V 6 bases short and J 1 base short, with 14 bases between.

V gene TRBV14 combines with J gene TRBJ1-2; no clear D gene. Trimming cost V 2 bases and J 4 bases, with 8 bases left between them. The CDR3 contains 13 residues. Per germline, CDR1 SGHDN and CDR2 FVKESK. The CDR3 nucleotides read TGTGCCAGCAGCCAACGTTCGAGCTATGGCTACACCTTC. Its protein product is CASSQRSSYGYTF.

In its sample, this clonotype was seen many times. The rearrangement uses TRBV7-2 and TRBJ1-4; D is ambiguous. Looked up from germline, CDR1 is SGHTA and CDR2 is FQGNSA. Trimming took off 4 bases at V and 6 bases at J, with 6 bases between the two ends. CDR3 length equals 12 residues. This CDR3 is CASSSPDEKLFF. CDR3 sequence (DNA): TGTGCCAGCAGCTCCCCAGATGAAAAACTGTTTTTT.

The V and J genes are TRBV5-4 and TRBJ2-3, with 7 bases lining up with TRBD2. V shed 4 bases and J 0 bases; nucleotides not matched to a gene: 8. The germline V gene encodes CDR1 SGHNT and CDR2 YYREEE (reference sequence). This CDR3 has 16 residues. CDR3 sequence: CASSPAAGASTDTQYF. The DNA for the CDR3 is TGTGCCAGCAGCCCGGCGGCGGGAGCCAGCACAGATACGCAGTATTTT. The whole variable domain, filled in from reference TRBV5-4 and TRBJ2-3, reads ETGVTQSPTHLIKTRGQQVTLRCSSQSGHNTVSWYQQALGQGPQFIFQYYREEENGRGNFPPRFSGLQFPNYSSELNVNALELDDSALYLCASSPAAGASTDTQYFGPGTRLTVL.

The chain has TRBV12-3 or TRBV12-4 and TRBJ1-3; perhaps TRBD1 as D (6 bases). With 6 bases removed from V and 0 bases from J, the gap between germline ends came to 12 bases. The CDR3 is 15 residues long. The chain's CDR3 is CASRSGGSSGNTIYF. CDR3 in DNA: TGTGCCAGCAGATCTGGGGGCAGCTCTGGAAACACCATATATTTT.

The chain links TRBV7-9 to TRBJ2-3, with 9 bases fitting TRBD1. The V gene's germline CDR1 is SEHNR and CDR2 FQNEAQ (reference sequence). V lost 6 bases, J lost 4 bases, and 14 bases stayed unmatched. The CDR3 is 17 residues long. CDR3 protein: CASSPPGTGLGPDTQYF. For the CDR3, the DNA is TGTGCCAGCAGTCCCCCCGGGACAGGGTTGGGCCCAGATACGCAGTATTTT.

The chain employs TRBV6-1 and TRBJ1-2, with D maybe TRBD1 (5 bases). In germline, CDR1 is MNHNS, CDR2 SASEGT. This CDR3 spans 13 amino acids. V dropped 4 bases and J dropped 4 bases, with 10 bases sitting between them. The CDR3 region has the DNA TGTGCCAGCAGTGCCAGGGATGGCTATGGCTACACCTTC. Residues: CASSARDGYGYTF.

This chain connects TRBV24-1 to TRBJ2-1; D tentatively reads TRBD1 or TRBD2 (6 bases each). Germline assignment: CDR1 KGHDR and CDR2 SFDVKD. The V and J ends lost 5 bases and 8 bases respectively, with 12 bases between them. The length of the CDR3 is 13 residues. The CDR3 coding sequence is TGTGCCACCAGTGGGAGGGGGAGCCATGAGCAGTTCTTC. Protein product: CATSGRGSHEQFF.

The chain recombines TRBV2 with TRBJ2-2; D is undetermined. The CDR3 extends over 13 amino acids. V was clipped by 6 bases and J by 6 bases, with 11 bases between them. The germline V gene encodes CDR1 SNHLY and CDR2 FYNNEI. The CDR3 is CASSPINSGELFF. CDR3 DNA: TGTGCCAGCAGCCCCATTAATTCCGGGGAGCTGTTTTTT.

This chain connects TRBV20-1 to TRBJ2-1; D is tentatively TRBD1 or TRBD2 (5 bases each). Germline CDR1 is DFQATT and CDR2 is SNEGSKA (reference sequence). This CDR3 region has 16 residues. V was cut by 6 bases and J by 3 bases, with 21 bases left in between. The CDR3 nucleotides are TGCAGTGCCGACCCCCCCTATGGGACCCACTACAATGAGCAGTTCTTC. Amino acid sequence: CSADPPYGTHYNEQFF.